This T cell receptor beta chain appears in the sequencing data of a study of identical twins. About this clonotype: Its target is unknown.

A universal primer binding site was introduced by template switching. The final cDNA contained unique molecular identifiers. Via MiXCR, TCRdb re-called the 5' RACE reads, giving one row per CDR3 protein. This table holds 200,000 or so distinct CDR3 sequences, more than 6.5% found once. Findings and limits, study-wide: With abundant cord blood beta clonotypes, insertions were fewer; memory repertoires showed no such pattern. Weaker excess twin sharing was seen among beta out-of-frame sequences.

With no exceptions, donors were healthy Caucasians. The CDR3 covers 14 residues. The germline gives CDR1 MNHEY, CDR2 SVGEGT. Trimming shortened V by 6 bases and J by 4 bases, and 15 bases separated the two germline ends. The same specimen was also included in a second study, on yellow fever vaccine responses in identical twins.

Sequenced material: memory (CD45RO+) T cells sorted from blood. This receptor was obtained from a woman between 18 and 29 years old in good health. The chain is built from TRBV6-2 or TRBV6-3 and TRBJ2-5; possible D gene TRBD2, 6 bases. The CDR3 is CASSKGEEAETQYF. The CDR3 DNA sequence: TGTGCCAGCAGCAAAGGGGAGGAGGCAGAGACCCAGTACTTC.